This T cell receptor (beta chain) was captured in a study of metastatic and nonmetastatic thyroid tumors. Study in general: Both malignant and benign thyroid patients supplied peripheral blood and tumor or nodule tissue samples, across which the repertoires of these patients were then compared. Study-wide findings and caveats: Within blood and tumor, benign nodules reportedly had significantly lower TCR beta diversity than malignant thyroid tumors did.

Per the study methods: A papillary thyroid cancer distant-metastasis classifier was built from CDR3 differences across clinicopathological groups. TCRdb reanalyzed the PCR reads with MiXCR. The V and J calls were determined by TCRdb, not by the authors. This sample yields 23,000 or so clones, of which around 20% are seen a single time; roughly 7.8% belongs to the top ten. Of note for this clone: No antigen is known for it.

Per the germline V gene, CDR1 is DFQATT and CDR2 is SNEGSKA (reference sequence). Germline trimming cut 7 bases from V and 6 bases from J; bases unmatched to any gene: 6. The CDR3 length is 12 residues. Each patient went into thyroid surgery without having received any treatment. The sequenced sample consisted of blood. The sequence derives from a female donor with papillary thyroid cancer or a benign thyroid nodule (not recorded which). Some clones in this sample may be carry-over from other donors' samples. The chain recombines TRBV20-1 with TRBJ2-3; 8 nucleotides line up with TRBD1. The CDR3 region is CSGTTGVDTQYF. The CDR3 DNA reads as TGCAGTGGTACGACAGGGGTTGATACGCAGTATTTT.